This TCR beta chain was recorded in a study of regulatory dendritic cells for organ transplantation. On the study more broadly: Dendritic cell cultures received LPS on day 6.

CFSE-labeled sorted T cells met regulatory or mature dendritic cells for 4 to 6 days. Unmatched junction bases numbered 8, after V lost 1 base and J lost 4 bases. The CDR3 covers 16 residues. CDR1 and CDR2 from the germline V gene are LGHNA and YSLEER. As regards this clone: As yet, its antigen is unknown.

The table came from immunoSEQ multiplex PCR; TCRdb's copy has only in-frame clones and leaves some out. The sample contains more than 10,000 clones, under 90% of which appear only once. The chain is built from TRBV4-3 and TRBJ2-7, with 9 nucleotides matching TRBD1. The sequence was obtained from a human donor in good health. Sequencing used naive CD8+ T cells from blood cultured with dendritic cells. Subset here: CD45RA+ naive T cells. This chain's CDR3 is CASSQALSDRGYEQYF. Here the CDR3 DNA reads TGCGCCAGCAGCCAAGCGCTGTCGGACAGGGGATACGAGCAGTACTTC.